This T cell receptor beta chain was recovered during a study of blood T cell repertoires in COVID-19. The wider study: From the United States, Italy and Spain came samples of acute and convalescent COVID-19. The analysed material was cDNA or gDNA that came from T cells, B-cell-depleted T cells, or PBMCs.

Per germline, CDR1 LGHNA and CDR2 YSLEER. V was trimmed by 2 bases and J by 6 bases, leaving 11 bases between them. CDR3 length: 14 amino acids. Some clones are missing from TCRdb's copy, which holds only in-frame ones; the method was immunoSEQ multiplex PCR. The profile shows roughly 100,000 clones, about 80% of them singletons. This chain uses TRBV4-3 with TRBJ1-3, with D uncertain. The sequencing input was peripheral blood. The origin of this receptor is a human donor in a cohort sampled during active COVID-19. In DNA, the CDR3 is TGCGCCAGCAGCCAAAGGGAGGGAGAAAACACCATATATTTT. It encodes CASSQREGENTIYF.